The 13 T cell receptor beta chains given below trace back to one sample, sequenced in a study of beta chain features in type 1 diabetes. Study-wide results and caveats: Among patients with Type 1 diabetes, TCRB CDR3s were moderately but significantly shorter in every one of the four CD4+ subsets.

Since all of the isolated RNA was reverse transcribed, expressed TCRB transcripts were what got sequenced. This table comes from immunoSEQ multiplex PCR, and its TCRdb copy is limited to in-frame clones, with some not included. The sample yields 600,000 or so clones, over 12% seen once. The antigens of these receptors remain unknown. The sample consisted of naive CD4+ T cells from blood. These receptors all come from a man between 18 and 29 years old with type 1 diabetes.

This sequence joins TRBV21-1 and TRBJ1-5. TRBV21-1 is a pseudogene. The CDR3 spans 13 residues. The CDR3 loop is CASSKEANQPQHF. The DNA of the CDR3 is TGTGCCAGCAGCAAAGAGGCTAATCAGCCCCAGCATTTT.

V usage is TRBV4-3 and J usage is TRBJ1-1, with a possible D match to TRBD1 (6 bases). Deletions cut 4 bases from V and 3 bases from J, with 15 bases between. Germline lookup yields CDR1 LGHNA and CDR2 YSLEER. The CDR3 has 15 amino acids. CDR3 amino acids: CASSPEGVAYTEAFF. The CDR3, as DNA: TGCGCCAGCAGCCCAGAGGGGGTGGCGTACACTGAAGCTTTCTTT.

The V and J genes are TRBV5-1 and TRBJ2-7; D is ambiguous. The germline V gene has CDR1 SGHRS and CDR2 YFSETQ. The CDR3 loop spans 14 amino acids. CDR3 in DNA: TGCGGTCCCGGGTGGCAGCAAGTGGAGAACGAGCAGTACTTC. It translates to CGPGWQQVENEQYF.

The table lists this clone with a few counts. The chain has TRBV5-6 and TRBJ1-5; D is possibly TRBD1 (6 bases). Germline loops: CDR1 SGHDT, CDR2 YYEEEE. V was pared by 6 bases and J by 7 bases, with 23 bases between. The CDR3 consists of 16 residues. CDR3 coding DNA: TGTGCCAGCACCCTCGCGGGGGGGCTCCTTAGGCAGCCCCAGCATTTT. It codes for CASTLAGGLLRQPQHF.

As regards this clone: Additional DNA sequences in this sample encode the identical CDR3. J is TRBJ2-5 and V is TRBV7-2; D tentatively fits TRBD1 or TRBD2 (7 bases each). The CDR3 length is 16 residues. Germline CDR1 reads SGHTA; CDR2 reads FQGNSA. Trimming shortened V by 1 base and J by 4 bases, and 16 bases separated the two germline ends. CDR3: CASSLGAGGGRETQYF. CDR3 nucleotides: TGTGCCAGCAGCTTAGGTGCAGGGGGGGGTCGAGAGACCCAGTACTTC.

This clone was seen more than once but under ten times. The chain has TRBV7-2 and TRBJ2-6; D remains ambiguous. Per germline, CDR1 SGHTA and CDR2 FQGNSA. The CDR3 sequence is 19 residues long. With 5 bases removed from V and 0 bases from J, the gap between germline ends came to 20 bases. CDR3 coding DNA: TGTGCCAGCAGCCCGCCCCGGGCTAGATCACCCTCTGGGGCCAACGTCCTGACTTTC. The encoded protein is CASSPPRARSPSGANVLTF.

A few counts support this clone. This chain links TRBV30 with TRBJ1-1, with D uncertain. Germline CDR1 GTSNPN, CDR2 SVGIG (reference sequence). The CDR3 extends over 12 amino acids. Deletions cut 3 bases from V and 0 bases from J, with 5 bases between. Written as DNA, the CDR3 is TGTGCCTGGAGATTAATGAACACTGAAGCTTTCTTT. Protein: CAWRLMNTEAFF.

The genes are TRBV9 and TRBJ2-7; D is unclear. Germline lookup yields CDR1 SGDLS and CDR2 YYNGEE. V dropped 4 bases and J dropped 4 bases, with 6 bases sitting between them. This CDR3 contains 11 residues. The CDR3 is CASSQVYEQYF. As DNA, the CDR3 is TGTGCCAGCAGCCAAGTATACGAGCAGTACTTC.

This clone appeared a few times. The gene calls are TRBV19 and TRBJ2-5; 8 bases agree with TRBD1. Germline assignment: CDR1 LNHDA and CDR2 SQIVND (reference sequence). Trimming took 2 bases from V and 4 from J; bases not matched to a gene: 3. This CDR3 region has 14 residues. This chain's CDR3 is CASSIRTGRETQYF. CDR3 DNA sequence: TGTGCCAGTAGTATACGGACAGGGCGAGAGACCCAGTACTTC.

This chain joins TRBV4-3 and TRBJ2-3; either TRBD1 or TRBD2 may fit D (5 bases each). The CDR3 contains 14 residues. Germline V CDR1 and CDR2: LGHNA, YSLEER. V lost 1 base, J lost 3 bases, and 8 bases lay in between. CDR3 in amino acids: CASSQGGVTDTQYF. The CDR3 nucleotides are TGCGCCAGCAGCCAAGGAGGGGTAACAGATACGCAGTATTTT.

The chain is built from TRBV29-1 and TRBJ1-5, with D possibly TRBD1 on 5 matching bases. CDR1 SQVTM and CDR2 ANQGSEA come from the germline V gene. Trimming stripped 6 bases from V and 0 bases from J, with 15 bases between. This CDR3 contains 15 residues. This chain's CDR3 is CSVTLPTASNQPQHF. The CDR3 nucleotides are TGCAGCGTCACACTCCCGACAGCTAGCAATCAGCCCCAGCATTTT.

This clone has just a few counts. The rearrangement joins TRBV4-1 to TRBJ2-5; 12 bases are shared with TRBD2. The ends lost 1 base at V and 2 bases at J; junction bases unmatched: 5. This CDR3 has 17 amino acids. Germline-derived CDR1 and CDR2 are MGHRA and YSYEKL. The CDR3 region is CASSQVGLAGGQETQYF. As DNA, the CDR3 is TGCGCCAGCAGCCAAGTGGGACTAGCGGGCGGTCAAGAGACCCAGTACTTC.

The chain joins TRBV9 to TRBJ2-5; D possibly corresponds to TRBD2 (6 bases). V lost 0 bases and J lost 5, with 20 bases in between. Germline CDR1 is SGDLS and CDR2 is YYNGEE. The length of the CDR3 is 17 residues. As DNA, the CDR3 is TGTGCCAGCAGCGTAGCCCCTCAACTAGCAGGGAGGGAGACCCAGTACTTC. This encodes CASSVAPQLAGRETQYF.